This paragraph covers one T cell receptor beta chain sequence. Its antigen remains undetermined. Base qualities were left out, and no much larger clone turns up one base away. Ends trimmed: V by 4 bases, J by 2 bases; bases unmatched to a gene: 4. The CDR3 spans 14 residues, from the cysteine through the phenylalanine. The entry retains the CDR3 DNA only, 42 bases that are in frame from base 1. The germline V gene (reference sequence) yields LNHNV for CDR1 and YYDKDF for CDR2. The cohort was made up of 666 healthy bone marrow donors. At the time of sampling, every cohort member was nominally healthy, though immune exposures that went unrecorded were likely present. The donor was CMV seronegative and belonged to the group of approximately 320 seronegative cohort members. A peripheral blood sample was provided by each donor, and peripheral blood mononuclear cells were used for TCR beta sequencing. Genomic DNA was extracted from the blood cell samples with the Qiagen DNeasy Blood Extraction Kit.

The data belong to a study of cytomegalovirus exposure and HLA in healthy donors (dated by TCRdb to 2016 to 2017). Notes on the research overall: In an earlier analysis of roughly 590 of the donors, about 270 Gb of sequence data and 90 million to 130 million unique TCR beta sequences from about 179 million T cells were reported. Along with the approximately 620-subject first cohort, a separate validation cohort of over 90 different subjects was used. High-throughput TCR immunosequencing, statistical association of individual TCRs with disease status, and machine learning were combined to predict cytomegalovirus infection status. Class I and class II HLA loci were covered by the typing at four-digit resolution. Rather than using new phenotypic data, the later analysis identified candidate immune exposures from TCR beta sequences and from how often those sequences occurred across donors. Every discovery cohort repertoire had been produced on one sequencing platform. Of the 350 to 450 genotyped donors, roughly 80% fell in the genetic ancestry cluster associated with self-reported Caucasian donors. The number of donors typed differed by locus, with 629-630 for A, B, C, DRB1 and DQB1, around 500 for DQA1, approximately 580 for DPA1, and some 440 for DPB1. Donor age, sex, ethnicity and CMV serostatus were compiled alongside the repertoire data. To study patterns of TCR occurrence, a later analysis re-analyzed previously published TCR beta repertoires from hundreds of donors and added high-resolution HLA genotyping. An earlier analysis of around 580 of the donors used high-throughput TCR beta sequencing to judge whether each TCR beta V gene segment behaved as functional or pseudogenic. Five DR-DQ haplotypes were handled as single units for association and clustering, since linkage in the cohort was strong. Using immunosequencing, the study profiled T cell repertoires from 666 subjects and related those repertoires to cytomegalovirus serostatus. A later genetic analysis took genome-wide SNP genotypes for about 55% of the 666 donors and used that subset as a discovery cohort. The study aimed to test whether signatures of past pathogen exposure could be identified by cataloging public T cell receptors. An early release covering roughly 640 HLA-typed donors comprised 250 to 350 gigabases of sequencing data and around 80 million unique TCR sequences. On average, over 200,000 unique TCR beta nucleotide sequences were sequenced per donor among a few hundred genotyped donors of the cohort, with 15% to 20% of those sequences being non-productive. The investigation overall reported the following: Because counts were too low, 15 or so rarely observed V segments, including chromosome 9 orphons, were excluded from the earlier analysis of a few hundred of the donors. According to a later analysis, parvovirus B19, influenza, CMV and Epstein-Barr virus appeared linked to several top co-occurrence clusters. Correlated functional status among segregating V segments might be attributable to linkage disequilibrium, but an unknown experimental factor could not be ruled out. Because some donors lacked HLA typing at each locus, the association tests relied only on the typed subset. At a false discovery rate of 0.05, a later analysis linked some 17,000 TCR beta sequences to specific HLA alleles. Only TCR beta chains were sequenced in this cohort, and the absence of alpha or paired-chain data limited detectable features. A further reported finding was that TCR beta sequences accurately predicted the HLA-A and HLA-B alleles for most subjects in the first cohort. The presence/absence analyses assumed that sequencing depth was roughly uniform across donors, and that assumption may not be true. When HLA alleles, especially DR and DQ, strongly co-occurred, attributing TCR associations to individual alleles was difficult. Because the 87-base-pair reads could not distinguish some IMGT-functional V segments, including TRBV6-2 and TRBV6-3, those segments were excluded. In a later analysis, HLA-associated TCR beta chains were found to be more clonally expanded and to have lower generation probabilities than equally common non-associated chains. In the study, about 150 TCR beta chains were listed as associated with cytomegalovirus. A group of highly shared sequence variants was considered likely to be a technical artifact of the sequencing pipeline. In a later genetic analysis, fewer N-insertions in productive TCRs were reported among donors in an Asian-associated ancestry cluster than the roughly 700-donor mean. The only immune exposure information available for the cohort was CMV serostatus. V-gene and J-gene trimming of TCR beta chains was associated with a missense DCLRE1C variant in a later genetic analysis, and the association was replicated in an independent cohort. According to a later analysis, TCR association rates differed among HLA loci, with DRB1 alleles showing the most associated TCRs and HLA-C alleles showing the fewest. In an earlier analysis of approximately 590 of the donors, most TCR beta V segments appeared in productive rearrangements about 87% or about 30% of the time, broadly matching IMGT annotations. In vitro tests confirmed that a few of the cytomegalovirus-associated TCR beta chains recognize cytomegalovirus antigens. Most TCR sequences were seen in very few donors, while some public TCRs were found in many individuals. The authors suggested that the approach could potentially be extended to other disease states and immunological phenotypes. In both the original and validation cohorts, the classifier was reported to diagnose cytomegalovirus status with high specificity and sensitivity. Most CMV-associated TCR beta chains appeared to be HLA-restricted in a later analysis, and the HLA associations seemed to be driven largely by CMV exposure.

Library prep was done by the immunoSEQ multiplex PCR assay. For the multiplex PCR, a mixture combining 60 forward primers for TCR Vbeta segments and 13 reverse primers for TCR Jbeta segments was used. The CDR3 region of rearranged TCR beta genes was amplified from genomic DNA with a multiplex PCR assay. On the Illumina HiSeq System, the amplified TCR beta libraries were sequenced as 87-base-pair reads. The authors' pipeline ran thus. A later analysis tallied 75 million to 95 million unique TCR beta chains across the 666 repertoires, and some 10 million of those chains were shared by two or more donors. To remove PCR and sequencing errors, raw reads were error-corrected and collapsed into unique sequences using a nearest-neighbor algorithm that merged closely related sequences. To assign V, D and J gene segments, CDR3 sequences were aligned to IMGT reference sequences. For a sequence to be retained, at least a six-nucleotide match to both a V gene segment and a J gene segment was required. Rearrangements were called productive when the CDR3 lacked stop codons and stayed in frame with V and J; all others were non-productive. CDR3 was defined by IMGT convention, running from the second conserved V-encoded cysteine to the conserved J-encoded phenylalanine. Sequences without an unambiguous match to a single V gene segment were excluded from the earlier analysis of 500 to 700 of the donors. An earlier analysis of several hundred of the donors classified V segments as functional when productive rearrangements were above 56.7% and as segregating when the standard deviation between donors was above 5%. A statistical classification framework was developed to diagnose cytomegalovirus status using the catalog of TCR beta chain sequences. In a later analysis, TCR nucleotide sequences were compared against IMGT/GENE-DB human TR gene sequences so that V and J genes could be assigned. In a later analysis, CDR3 sequences and most-parsimonious VDJ recombination scenarios were assigned using the TCRdist pipeline. In a later analysis, each TCR beta chain was defined by its CDR3 amino acid sequence together with its V-gene family, and reads without a unique V-gene family were excluded. A later analysis removed several hundred highly shared, low-generation-probability nucleotide sequences to deal with suspected cross-contamination and a sequencing artifact. In a later analysis, a clonal expansion index was calculated for each public chain from normalized within-repertoire ranks of inferred template counts. In a later analysis, generation probabilities were computed with a VDJ recombination model fitted to out-of-frame rearrangements, and the resulting probabilities were checked against IGoR. In a later analysis, TCR-TCR, TCR-HLA and TCR-CMV co-occurrence was scored with hypergeometric tests, and a repertoire-size bias correction was applied to TCR pairs. A later analysis estimated false discovery rates by permuting HLA or CMV assignments 20 times. In a later analysis, co-occurring TCRs were grouped using DBSCAN, and TCRdist sequence similarity was added for clustering within HLA-allele-positive subsets. Co-occurrence clustering excluded repertoires with fewer than 30,000 or more than 120,000 public chains, plus five with anomalous nucleotide sharing. The table comes from immuneACCESS by way of TCRdb, which keeps in-frame sequences with V and J called. Part of the clones is missing from these tables; in studies checked, under half for an unresolved V gene and the rest for unknown reasons. V and J calls and clone size come straight from that table; D and trimming were deduced from the DNA. The sample records tens of thousands of clones, roughly 78% of which are singletons. The top ten clonotypes cover about 8.8% of the sample.

The V and J genes are TRBV15 and TRBJ2-5; 7 bases in the junction line up with TRBD1. Sequenced: PBMCs. This TCR was recovered from a man aged 35 to 55 in good health and CMV-seronegative. CDR3 reads: CATSTRDSQETQYF. The sequence in DNA is TGTGCCACCAGCACTCGGGACAGTCAAGAGACCCAGTACTTC.